The clone carrying this TCR beta chain was recorded once. The CDR3 has 11 residues. CDR1 is SQVTM and CDR2 is ANQGSEA in the germline V gene. Trimming stripped 6 bases from V and 4 bases from J, with 9 bases between. This table comes from immunoSEQ multiplex PCR, and its TCRdb copy is limited to in-frame clones, with some not included. The sample shows about 60,000 clones, over 75% of them seen only once. The sample originates from a study of OX40 agonist ivuxolimab in advanced cancers. This receptor was taken from an adult with an advanced solid tumor such as melanoma, head and neck, liver or kidney cancer. The genes are TRBV29-1 and TRBJ1-2, with D possibly matching TRBD1 (5 bases). The specimen was CD4+ or CD8+ T cells sorted from blood, collected in a trial of the OX40 agonist ivuxolimab. DNA of the CDR3: TGCAGCGTCGCGCAGGGCTATGGCTACACCTTC. This sequence encodes CSVAQGYGYTF.